These 21 T cell receptor beta chains originate from one sample sequenced in a study of regulatory T cells in long-lasting Graves disease. Time point of the sample: persistent/refractory GD, antithyroid drugs over 5 years with positive TRAb. Construction of the TCR library relied on RNA isolated from PBMCs. Combining iRepertoire HTBI primers with Arm-PCR of CDR3 regions, the authors built TCR beta libraries. TCRdb ran MiXCR on the multiplex PCR reads and lists one entry per CDR3 protein. In the table there are roughly 430,000 distinct CDR3 sequences, about 21% of which are singletons. This specimen consisted of peripheral blood mononuclear cells (PBMCs), obtained when the disease was refractory, from a patient treated with antithyroid drugs. All receptors come from a female donor with Graves disease.

This clonotype was seen at least ten times. The J gene is TRBJ2-2, the V gene TRBV27; the match to TRBD1 covers 9 bases. CDR3 length: 16 residues. J lost 1 base, V lost 5 bases, and 5 bases had no gene match. Germline CDR1 and CDR2: MNHEY and SMNVEV (reference sequence). The CDR3: CASSVGQGLNTGELFF. The CDR3 DNA is TGTGCCAGCAGTGTGGGACAGGGCTTGAACACCGGGGAGCTGTTTTTT.

A few counts support this clonotype. V is TRBV7-2 and J is TRBJ1-1; D uncertain. Germline lookup yields CDR1 SGHTA and CDR2 FQGNSA. Trimming shortened V by 6 bases and J by 0 bases, and 11 bases separated the two germline ends. The CDR3 is made up of 14 amino acids. CDR3 DNA: TGTGCCAGCAGTCCCTCCCGGGTGAACACTGAAGCTTTCTTT. The encoded protein is CASSPSRVNTEAFF.

J is TRBJ2-3 and V is TRBV4-2; TRBD2 agrees at 9 bases. Per germline, CDR1 LGHNA and CDR2 YNFKEQ. The CDR3 runs to 19 residues. The V and J ends lost 3 bases and 2 bases, in that order; junction bases with no gene match: 15. CDR3: CASSHPPGLADTITDTQYF. The CDR3 DNA sequence: TGTGCCAGCAGCCATCCCCCGGGACTAGCAGATACAATCACAGATACGCAGTATTTT.

The gene calls are TRBV6-5 and TRBJ2-7, with 8 bases aligning to TRBD2. Looked up from germline, CDR1 is MNHEY and CDR2 is SVGAGI. The ends lost 0 bases at V and 0 bases at J; junction bases unmatched: 10. The CDR3 sequence is 18 residues long. CDR3 coding DNA: TGTGCCAGCAGTTACTCGGAGACTAGCGCACCCAGCTCCTACGAGCAGTACTTC. As protein: CASSYSETSAPSSYEQYF.

The chain employs TRBV28 and TRBJ2-1; D is uncertain. The ends were cut back, 5 bases at V and 0 bases at J, with 17 bases in the middle. Germline V gene data show CDR1 as MDHEN and CDR2 as SYDVKM. The CDR3 contains 17 residues. CDR3 nucleotide sequence: TGTGCCAGCAGTAATCTGCTACTCTTGAGCTCCTACAATGAGCAGTTCTTC. Translated, it gives CASSNLLLLSSYNEQFF.

As for this clonotype: Since a far larger clone is one base different, this is likely a read error. This chain connects TRBV2 to TRBJ2-7; D may match TRBD1 or TRBD2 (5 bases each). Trimming cost V 6 bases and J 0 bases, with 9 bases left between them. This CDR3 has 13 amino acids. Germline V gene data show CDR1 as SNHLY and CDR2 as FYNNEI. The CDR3 loop reads CASSRDHSYEQYF. CDR3 DNA: TGTGCCAGCAGCCGGGACCACTCCTACGAGCAGTACTTC.

There are many counts of this clonotype. The chain joins TRBV12-3 or TRBV12-4 to TRBJ1-5; D is perhaps TRBD1 (5 bases). V was clipped by 3 bases and J by 2 bases, with 8 bases between them. The CDR3 runs 14 residues. The CDR3 DNA sequence: TGTGCCAGCAGTTTCAGGGAGGGCAATCAGCCCCAGCATTTT. This codes for CASSFREGNQPQHF.

The chain is built from TRBV28 and TRBJ2-7, with D possibly TRBD1 on 6 matching bases. This CDR3 is built from 14 residues. The V gene lost 7 bases and the J gene lost 3 bases, with 16 bases spanning the gap. CDR1 and CDR2 (germline): MDHEN, SYDVKM. CDR3 sequence reads: CASTPIGGNYEQYF. CDR3 coding DNA: TGTGCCAGCACGCCCATAGGGGGTAACTACGAGCAGTACTTC.

This chain uses TRBV29-1 with TRBJ2-1, with D possibly matching TRBD1 (5 bases). The V and J ends lost 1 base and 6 bases respectively, with 16 bases between them. From germline, CDR1 is SQVTM and CDR2 ANQGSEA. This CDR3 contains 15 residues. The CDR3 bases are TGCAGCGTTGAAGTAAGGGCAGGGTTACCCAATGAGCAGTTCTTC. Translated, it gives CSVEVRAGLPNEQFF.

Ten or more counts support this clonotype. V gene TRBV12-3 or TRBV12-4 combines with J gene TRBJ2-5; TRBD2 aligns across 10 bases. The trim removed 7 bases at V and 5 bases at J, leaving 10 bases unmatched. This CDR3 contains 15 residues. CDR3 sequence (DNA): TGTGCCAGCACCCCTGGTAGCGGGAGGCGGGAGACCCAGTACTTC. This codes for CASTPGSGRRETQYF.

This clonotype was counted at least ten times. The chain has TRBV11-2 and TRBJ2-5; TRBD2 agrees at 8 bases. V gave up 6 bases and J gave up 3 bases; unmatched junction bases: 0. CDR1 is SGHAT, CDR2 FQNNGV, per germline. The CDR3 sequence is 12 residues long. The CDR3 loop reads CASRGLEETQYF. The CDR3 nucleotides read TGTGCCAGCAGGGGACTAGAAGAGACCCAGTACTTC.

J is TRBJ2-3 and V is TRBV5-4; tentatively, D is TRBD2 (7 bases). This CDR3 contains 13 residues. From germline, CDR1 is SGHNT and CDR2 YYREEE (reference sequence). V shed 1 base and J shed 13 bases, with 16 bases lying between them. The CDR3 DNA is TGTGCCAGCAGCTTGAGGGGGGGGACTGTTGAGTATTTT. Its protein is CASSLRGGTVEYF.

This clonotype was seen many times. This sequence joins TRBV19 and TRBJ2-6; 12 bases fit TRBD1. This CDR3 region has 17 residues. Germline CDR1 and CDR2: LNHDA and SQIVND (reference sequence). J gave up 4 bases and V 7 bases, and 8 bases lay outside the gene matches. The CDR3 loop reads CASKPGQGAPGANVLTF. The CDR3 DNA reads as TGTGCCAGTAAACCGGGACAGGGGGCGCCAGGGGCCAACGTCCTGACTTTC. Looking up the rest from reference TRBV19 and TRBJ2-6 gives the full variable domain: DGGITQSPKYLFRKEGQNVTLSCEQNLNHDAMYWYRQDPGQGLRLIYYSQIVNDFQKGDIAEGYSVSREKKESFPLTVTSAQKNPTAFYLCASKPGQGAPGANVLTFGAGSRLTVL.

Many counts were recorded for this clonotype. J is TRBJ2-5 and V is TRBV7-9, with 9 nucleotides matching TRBD2. Germline V gives CDR1 SEHNR, CDR2 FQNEAQ (reference sequence). The CDR3 is 18 amino acids. The V and J ends lost 2 bases and 5 bases, in that order; junction bases with no gene match: 15. CDR3 coding DNA: TGTGCCAGCAGCTTACTCCACCGGCGGGAGGGCTCCAGGGAGACCCAGTACTTC. Protein sequence: CASSLLHRREGSRETQYF. Filled out from reference TRBV7-9 and TRBJ2-5, the complete variable domain reads DTGVSQNPRHKITKRGQNVTFRCDPISEHNRLYWYRQTLGQGPEFLTYFQNEAQLEKSRLLSDRFSAERPKGSFSTLEIQRTEQGDSAMYLCASSLLHRREGSRETQYFGPGTRLLVL.

This clonotype showed up just a few times. The chain recombines TRBV6-1 with TRBJ1-2, with D possibly TRBD1 on 5 matching bases. V was clipped by 6 bases and J by 4 bases, with 18 bases between them. The CDR3 covers 15 residues. CDR1 is MNHNS and CDR2 is SASEGT in the germline V gene. CDR3 in amino acids: CASSPVGGKAYGYTF. CDR3 bases: TGTGCCAGCAGCCCCGTTGGGGGTAAGGCCTATGGCTACACCTTC.

This clonotype was seen at least ten times. This chain connects TRBV7-2 to TRBJ2-7; 7 bases are a match to TRBD1. The junction had 5 bases not matched to a gene; V was cut back by 3 bases and J by 3 bases. The CDR3 length is 14 residues. Germline V gene lookup returns CDR1 SGHTA and CDR2 FQGNSA. The CDR3 coding sequence is TGTGCCAGCAGCTTGGGGACAGTGGACTACGAGCAGTACTTC. Translating gives CASSLGTVDYEQYF.

In its sample, this clonotype was seen many times. The chain's CDR3 is CASSLDRAFYGYTF. The CDR3 nucleotides are TGTGCCAGCAGTTTGGACAGGGCTTTCTATGGCTACACCTTC. The chain joins TRBV6-5 to TRBJ1-2; the match to TRBD1 covers 8 bases. Trimming removed 4 bases from V and 4 bases from J; junction bases left unmatched: 5. There are 14 residues in the CDR3. CDR1 and CDR2 from the germline V gene are MNHEY and SVGAGI.

Worth noting for this clonotype: The junction differs from germline at one of its ends, possibly a read error. V gene TRBV15 combines with J gene TRBJ2-5; 8 bases map to TRBD2. There are 17 residues in the CDR3. CDR1 is LNHNV, CDR2 YYDKDF, per germline (reference sequence). CDR3 DNA sequence: TGTGTCACCAGCAGAGATCTCGGTAGCGGGGTCCAAGAGACCCAGTACTTC. Its translation is CVTSRDLGSGVQETQYF. Looking up the rest from reference TRBV15 and TRBJ2-5 gives the full variable domain: DAMVIQNPRYQVTQFGKPVTLSCSQTLNHNVMYWYQQKSSQAPKLLFHYYDKDFNNEADTPDNFQSRRPNTSFCFLDIRSPGLGDTAMYLCVTSRDLGSGVQETQYFGPGTRLLVL.

This clonotype was recorded many times. The chain joins TRBV2 to TRBJ1-5; perhaps TRBD1 as D (5 bases). CDR3 length: 16 amino acids. V lost 4 bases and J lost 6, with 19 bases in between. Germline CDR1 and CDR2: SNHLY and FYNNEI. The CDR3 loop reads CASSADIYRKGQPQHF. The CDR3 DNA reads TGTGCCAGCAGTGCAGACATCTACAGGAAGGGTCAGCCCCAGCATTTT.

The sample holds many counts of this clonotype. The V and J genes are TRBV28 and TRBJ1-2; D might be TRBD1 (6 bases). This CDR3 is built from 17 residues. Germline loops: CDR1 MDHEN, CDR2 SYDVKM. V dropped 6 bases and J dropped 0 bases, with 20 bases sitting between them. CDR3 nucleotides: TGTGCCAGCAGGAGCCAGCGGGACACCTCTTCTAACTATGGCTACACCTTC. Its protein product is CASRSQRDTSSNYGYTF.

In this sample, this clonotype turned up a few times. CDR3 residues: CASSEAILAGTDTQYF. CDR3 nucleotides: TGTGCCAGCAGTGAAGCAATCCTAGCGGGAACAGATACGCAGTATTTT. V is TRBV6-1 and J is TRBJ2-3; 9 bases align to TRBD2. Germline values: CDR1 MNHNS, CDR2 SASEGT. This CDR3 comprises 16 residues. Trimming cost V 0 bases and J 3 bases; bases outside gene matches: 4.